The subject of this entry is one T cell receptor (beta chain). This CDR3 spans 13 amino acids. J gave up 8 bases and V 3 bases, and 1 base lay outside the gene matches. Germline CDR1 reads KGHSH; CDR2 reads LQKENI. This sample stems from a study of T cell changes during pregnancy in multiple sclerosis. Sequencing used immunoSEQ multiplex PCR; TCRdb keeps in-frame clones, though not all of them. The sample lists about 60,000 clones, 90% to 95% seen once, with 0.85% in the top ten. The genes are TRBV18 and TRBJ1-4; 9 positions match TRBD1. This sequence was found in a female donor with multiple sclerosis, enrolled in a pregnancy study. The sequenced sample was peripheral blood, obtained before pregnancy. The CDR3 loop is CASSPGQGEKLFF. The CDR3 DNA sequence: TGTGCCAGCTCACCGGGACAGGGAGAAAAACTGTTTTTT.